The present entry profiles one TCR beta chain with its context. The CDR3 has 20 amino acids. Germline assignment: CDR1 LNHDA and CDR2 SQIVND (reference sequence). The junction had 17 bases not matched to a gene; V was cut back by 5 bases and J by 1 base. This sample was included in a study of cytomegalovirus exposure and HLA in healthy donors. The donors comprised healthy bone marrow donors. Vbeta (60) and Jbeta (13) primers were used in the PCR. Libraries were prepared by immunoSEQ multiplex PCR; TCRdb keeps only in-frame clonotypes and omits some of them. Of 85,000 to 100,000 clones in the sample, about 90% were seen once.

The sample consisted of PBMCs. The rearrangement uses TRBV19 and TRBJ2-6; 7 positions match TRBD2. This receptor was identified in a man aged 18 to 30 in good health and CMV-seronegative. The CDR3 DNA is TGTGCCAGTAGTTTCCAGGGTGGGGGGGATCACCGTTCTGGGGCCAACGTCCTGACTTTC. Protein sequence: CASSFQGGGDHRSGANVLTF.